This record looks at one T cell receptor beta chain sequence and its context. Using immunoSEQ multiplex PCR, the repertoire was profiled, and TCRdb retains in-frame clones only, with some absent. The sample has hundreds of thousands of clones; around 90% are singletons. V was pared by 2 bases and J by 8 bases, with 0 bases of the junction left unmatched. Germline CDR1 is SGHTA and CDR2 is FQGTGA. CDR3 size: 13 residues. The data stem from a study of blood T cell repertoires in COVID-19. Study information: COVID-19 samples from acute and convalescent phases originated in the United States, Italy and Spain.

Sequencing used peripheral blood. The gene calls are TRBV7-3 and TRBJ1-6, with 7 bases aligning to TRBD1. This receptor was obtained from a woman younger than 30 with acute or convalescent COVID-19. CDR3 amino acids: CASSLGTDSPLHF. DNA for the CDR3: TGTGCCAGCAGCTTAGGGACAGATTCACCCCTCCACTTT.